This T cell receptor beta chain appears in the sequencing data of a study of identical twins (dated by TCRdb to about 2016). With respect to the entire study: TCR alpha and beta repertoires from monozygotic twins, unrelated adults of various ages and cord blood were deep-sequenced to test whether fetal clonotypes persist. To rule out contamination, replicate twin experiments were performed at different times with different library preparation protocols.

This clonotype was recorded many times. Its antigen remains undetermined. No per-base quality is available; no much larger clone lies one base away. Every donor in the study was a healthy Caucasian. The twin cohort consisted of three pairs of female monozygotic twins, all aged roughly 18 to 30 years. The RNA used for TCR libraries was isolated from peripheral blood mononuclear cells. The library was produced with 5' RACE. Data came from an Illumina HiSeq 2000. Template switching introduced a universal primer binding site; the final cDNA contained a unique molecular identifier, enabling accurate counting of TCR cDNA molecules. First-strand cDNA for TCR alpha and beta chains was synthesized from specific primers in the conserved constant-segment region. To control for contamination, every cDNA library carried two barcodes: a SMART-Mk sample barcode plus Illumina barcodes. TruSeq adapter sequences along with Illumina sample barcodes were introduced in two successive PCR steps. TCR alpha and beta cDNA libraries were sequenced on the Illumina HiSeq platform with custom primers. For the original study's pipeline: MiGEC processed the raw reads to extract unique molecular identifiers, while MiXCR was used to determine the CDR3 positions. Recombination models were inferred per individual with the repgenHMM and IGoR tools using an EM algorithm. The tcR package in R was used for shared clonotype analysis, with sharing normalized by the product of cloneset sizes. To study raw recombination free of thymic and clonal selection effects, out-of-frame nonproductive sequences were analyzed. TCRdb passed the public sequencing reads through fastp at Q25 and MiXCR, retaining productive beta sequences. A single entry per CDR3 protein holds the most common genes and DNA from its merged rows. These V and J calls rely on TCRdb rather than the paper's analysis. The sample records 600,000 to 700,000 distinct CDR3 sequences, 21% of which are singletons. The ten largest account for roughly 4% of the sample.

On the study overall, not on this receptor specifically: Zero-insertion analyses could be partly confounded by invariant T cells such as MAIT and iNKT, although diverse VJ usage argued against such confounding for most clonotypes. Out-of-frame TCR alpha sharing in monozygotic twins was systematically underestimated by recombination models, whereas sharing between unrelated individuals was in agreement with the recombination models. Because the same donors could not be followed over many years, the conclusions depended on cross-sectional statistical analysis. Compared with coincidental sharing between unrelated individuals, out-of-frame TCR alpha sequences shared between twins showed an excess of sequences with low generation probability. The excess sharing between twins in beta out-of-frame sequences was weaker because fewer shared sequences reduced the signal-to-noise ratio. Abundant cord blood beta clonotypes carried fewer insertions; young adult naive repertoires showed a weaker similar trend, while memory repertoires showed none.

The CDR3 goes from the cysteine to the phenylalanine over 11 residues. Of the read, only the CDR3 DNA is kept; its 33 bases are in frame from base 1. CDR1 and CDR2 were assigned from the germline V gene as SQVTM and ANQGSEA. A distance of 11 bases separates the germline ends of V and J, which lose 6 bases and 6 bases respectively. This same sample was also taken into another study, of T cells expressing NK-cell markers. Drawing on the second study: TCR beta-chain repertoires were profiled in sorted CD3+CD56+NKG2C+, CD3+CD56+NKG2C- and CD3+CD56-NKG2C+ T-cell subsets from seven or eight donors. Of the eight sequenced donors, seven were found to be HCMV-seropositive and one was found to be HCMV-seronegative. In several experiments an anti-gammadeltaTCR antibody was added to restrict sorting to alphabetaTCR-expressing T cells. In a handful of donors, the dominant CD3+CD56+NKG2C+ clonotypes were found to rank among the top 10 CD8+ clonotypes and to make up roughly 1.0-7.0% of CD8+ T cells. Those dominant clonotypes were again the most abundant among CD3+CD56-NKG2C+ cells in several donors, at about 25-65%. Whether the expanded NKG2C-expressing T cell clones were specific for HCMV antigens was left unclear. Randomly selected healthy volunteers, three men and five women, were used as the eight sequenced donors. A commercial ELISA kit detecting HCMV-specific IgG in serum was used to determine HCMV serostatus. For 5 or 6 donors, unsorted PBMC were also used to sequence bulk peripheral blood T-cell repertoires. MIGEC was used to demultiplex reads and group the reads by UMI, and MiTCR was used to assemble and quantify clonotypes. To exclude erroneous sequences, only TCR cDNA sequences supported by at least two reads were retained. Downstream repertoire analysis used the tcR package, and clonotypes were matched across fractions by CDR3 nucleotide sequence plus V segment. VDJmatch was used to annotate antigen specificity against VDJdb, with one amino acid substitution in CDR3 allowed.

The sequence was collected from a woman younger than 30 in good health. Recombination joined TRBV29-1 with TRBJ1-2; TRBD1 is a weak D gene call, 5 bases matching. Source material: PBMCs. The encoded CDR3 is CSVWGGDGYTF. The sequenced DNA: TGCAGCGTCTGGGGGGGGGATGGCTACACCTTC.